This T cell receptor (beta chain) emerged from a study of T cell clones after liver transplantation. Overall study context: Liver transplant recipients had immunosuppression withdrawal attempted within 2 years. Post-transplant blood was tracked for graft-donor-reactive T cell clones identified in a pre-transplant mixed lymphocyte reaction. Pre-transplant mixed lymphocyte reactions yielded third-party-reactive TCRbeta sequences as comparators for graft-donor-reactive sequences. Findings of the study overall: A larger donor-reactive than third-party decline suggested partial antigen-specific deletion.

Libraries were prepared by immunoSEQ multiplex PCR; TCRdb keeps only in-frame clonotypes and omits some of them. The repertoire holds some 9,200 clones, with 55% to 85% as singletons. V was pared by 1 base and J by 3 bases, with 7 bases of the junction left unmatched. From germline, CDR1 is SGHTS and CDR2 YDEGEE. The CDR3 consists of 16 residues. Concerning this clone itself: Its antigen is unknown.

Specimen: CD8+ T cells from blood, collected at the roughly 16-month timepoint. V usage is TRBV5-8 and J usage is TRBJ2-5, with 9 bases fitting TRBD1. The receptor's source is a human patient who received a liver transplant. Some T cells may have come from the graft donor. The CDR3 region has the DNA TGTGCCAGCAGCTTGAATCCGGGACAGGGAAAAGAGACCCAGTACTTC. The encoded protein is CASSLNPGQGKETQYF.